A single sample is the source of the 15 T cell receptor beta chains below, sequenced in a study of CD8 T cells in Susac syndrome. Reverse transcription of about 0.5 to 1 ug RNA was carried out with random hexamers. TCRdb re-analysed the immunoSEQ multiplex PCR reads in MiXCR, keeping a single row per CDR3 protein. The sample contains roughly 110,000 distinct CDR3 sequences, approximately 93% of which appear only once. The sample was CD8+ T cells from PBMCs. The receptor set was obtained from a human donor with Susac syndrome.

The chain has TRBV13 and TRBJ2-3; possible D gene TRBD2, 6 bases. The CDR3 covers 12 residues. Germline CDR1 reads PRHDT; CDR2 reads FYEKMQ (reference sequence). V dropped 5 bases and J dropped 6 bases, with 9 bases sitting between them. CDR3 sequence (DNA): TGTGCCAGCAGCGGTGGGAGGGATACGCAGTATTTT. It translates to CASSGGRDTQYF.

J is TRBJ2-1 and V is TRBV27; 10 bases match TRBD2. The CDR3 length is 17 residues. Germline CDR1 and CDR2: MNHEY and SMNVEV (reference sequence). V shed 3 bases, J shed 0 bases, and the junction held 5 bases outside the gene matches. The CDR3 coding sequence is TGTGCCAGCAGTTTGAGCGGGGGGGCCTTCTCCTACAATGAGCAGTTCTTC. Translated, it gives CASSLSGGAFSYNEQFF.

This clonotype appeared a single time. The CDR3 sequence is CSVGLDREAFF. CDR3 sequence (DNA): TGCAGCGTTGGCCTCGACAGAGAAGCTTTCTTT. The chain carries TRBV29-1 and TRBJ1-1, with D perhaps matching TRBD1 (5 bases). CDR1 SQVTM and CDR2 ANQGSEA come from the germline V gene. V lost 4 bases and J 8 bases, leaving 11 bases between the germline ends. CDR3 length equals 11 residues.

The genes are TRBV20-1 and TRBJ1-1; possible D gene TRBD1, 5 bases. This CDR3 region has 10 residues. Deletions cut 2 bases from V and 8 bases from J, with 6 bases between. The germline CDR1 and CDR2 sequences are DFQATT and SNEGSKA (reference sequence). The CDR3 reads CSARQGEAFF. The CDR3 DNA is TGCAGTGCTAGACAGGGCGAAGCTTTCTTT.

This clonotype was picked up one time. The rearrangement uses TRBV12-5 and TRBJ2-2, with D possibly being TRBD2 (5 bases). This CDR3 region has 12 residues. Germline lookup yields CDR1 LGHNT and CDR2 FRNRAP. Trimming removed 11 bases at V and 5 bases at J, with 12 bases between. The CDR3 DNA sequence: TGTGCTTACCAGGACTCAACCGGGGAGCTGTTTTTT. It codes for CAYQDSTGELFF.

The rearrangement uses TRBV6-2 or TRBV6-3 and TRBJ2-4; no clear D. The germline V gene encodes CDR1 MNHEY and CDR2 SVGEGT. Deletions cut 4 bases from V and 7 bases from J, with 11 bases between. CDR3 length equals 13 residues. The CDR3 here is CASSSSSGNIQYF. CDR3 in DNA: TGTGCCAGCAGTTCCTCTAGTGGGAACATTCAGTACTTC.

The chain couples TRBV12-3 or TRBV12-4 to TRBJ2-1; 9 bases line up with TRBD2. Trimming cost V 10 bases and J 9 bases; bases outside gene matches: 7. CDR3 length: 12 residues. CDR3 in amino acids: CATQRGAGEQFF. The CDR3 coding sequence is TGTGCCACGCAGCGGGGGGCGGGTGAGCAGTTCTTC.

The chain links TRBV5-1 to TRBJ2-5, with 7 nucleotides matching TRBD1. After removal of 4 bases from V and 5 bases from J, the junction contained 14 bases not matched to a gene. Germline CDR1 reads SGHRS; CDR2 reads YFSETQ. The length of the CDR3 is 16 residues. The CDR3 protein is CASSPLDPDRVETQYF. The DNA for the CDR3 is TGCGCCAGCAGCCCATTAGATCCAGACAGGGTCGAGACCCAGTACTTC.

The chain combines TRBV12-3 or TRBV12-4 with TRBJ2-3, with D perhaps matching TRBD1 (6 bases). The CDR3 is 13 residues long. Deletions cut 6 bases from V and 1 base from J, with 8 bases between. This chain's CDR3 is CASSPGGTDTQYF. The CDR3 coding sequence is TGTGCCAGCAGCCCAGGGGGCACAGATACGCAGTATTTT.

Regarding this clonotype: One end of the junction fails to match germline, which may point to a read error. The chain is built from TRBV20-1 and TRBJ2-1; D might be TRBD2 (5 bases). The CDR3 is 13 residues long. Germline-derived CDR1 and CDR2 are DFQATT and SNEGSKA (reference sequence). CDR3 bases: TGCAGTGCAAGAGGGCGCCTATACAATGAGCAGTTCTTC. Residues: CSARGRLYNEQFF.

The V gene is TRBV20-1, the J gene TRBJ2-7; 9 bases align to TRBD1. The V gene's germline CDR1 is DFQATT and CDR2 SNEGSKA (reference sequence). The V and J ends lost 2 bases and 3 bases, in that order; junction bases with no gene match: 5. The CDR3 runs to 14 residues. This CDR3 reads CSARTGQGVYEQYF. The CDR3 nucleotides are TGCAGTGCTAGAACGGGACAGGGCGTCTACGAGCAGTACTTC.

V gene TRBV7-9 combines with J gene TRBJ2-7; D not resolved. This CDR3 spans 11 amino acids. CDR1 and CDR2 (germline): SEHNR, FQNEAQ (reference sequence). V lost 5 bases and J 3 bases, leaving 5 bases between the germline ends. The CDR3: CASSPYYEQYF. CDR3 nucleotide sequence: TGTGCCAGCAGCCCTTACTACGAGCAGTACTTC.

The chain has TRBV6-5 and TRBJ2-7, with 8 bases matching TRBD1. Germline values: CDR1 MNHEY, CDR2 SVGAGI. Trimming removed 5 bases from V and 4 bases from J; junction bases left unmatched: 7. CDR3 length: 14 amino acids. The CDR3 protein is CASSPGTGPYEQYF. As DNA, the CDR3 is TGTGCCAGCAGTCCTGGGACAGGTCCTTACGAGCAGTACTTC.

The chain recombines TRBV7-3 with TRBJ2-1, with unresolved D. V was trimmed by 2 bases and J by 5 bases, leaving 7 bases between them. In germline, CDR1 is SGHTA, CDR2 FQGTGA. This CDR3 has 13 residues. The CDR3 region is CASSLDPDNEQFF. CDR3 in DNA: TGTGCCAGCAGCTTAGACCCCGACAATGAGCAGTTCTTC.

This sequence joins TRBV29-1 and TRBJ2-7, with TRBD2 as a possible D gene (5 bases). The germline gives CDR1 SQVTM, CDR2 ANQGSEA. CDR3 size: 14 residues. Trimming pared 6 bases from V and 0 bases from J, leaving 15 bases between. CDR3 DNA sequence: TGCAGCGTCTTGCTAGCCCACGTCTCCTACGAGCAGTACTTC. This gives the protein CSVLLAHVSYEQYF.